These 21 T cell receptor beta chains originate from one sample sequenced in a study of blood T cell repertoires in COVID-19 (dated by TCRdb to 2020 to 2022). The library was prepared using the immunoSEQ multiplex PCR assay. TCRdb holds this immuneACCESS table with in-frame rearrangements only. Some clones are missing; in checked studies, unresolved V genes explain under half, and the rest has no known cause. The sample profile shows around 140,000 clones; approximately 90% of them were found once. 18% of the sample belongs to the ten largest clones. Source material: peripheral blood. The receptor set was obtained from a man in his fifties with active or convalescent COVID-19.

This chain uses TRBV30 with TRBJ2-7, with 7 bases that match TRBD1. CDR1 and CDR2 (germline): GTSNPN, SVGIG (reference sequence). Trimming removed 8 bases from V and 4 bases from J; junction bases left unmatched: 11. CDR3 size: 13 residues. The CDR3 coding sequence is TGTGCCCTGGCCGGGGACAGACCTTACGAGCAGTACTTC. This gives the protein CALAGDRPYEQYF.

The rearrangement links TRBV6-1 to TRBJ2-1; maybe TRBD1 (5 bases). Per the germline V gene, CDR1 is MNHNS and CDR2 is SASEGT. Trimming took 0 bases from V and 6 from J, leaving 12 bases between them. The CDR3 extends over 15 amino acids. CDR3 in DNA: TGTGCCAGCAGTGAAGCCCACGGAACAGGCAATGAGCAGTTCTTC. Its protein is CASSEAHGTGNEQFF.

This clone has only a few counts. This sequence joins TRBV5-4 and TRBJ2-7, with TRBD2 matching 9 bases. Unmatched junction bases numbered 21, after V lost 4 bases and J lost 4 bases. Germline CDR1 reads SGHNT; CDR2 reads YYREEE (reference sequence). CDR3 length: 19 residues. DNA for the CDR3: TGTGCCAGCAGCCGACCGAGCGGTTTGCGGGAGGGCCCTCTGTACGAGCAGTACTTC. It is translated as CASSRPSGLREGPLYEQYF.

As concerns this clone: Distinct nucleotide sequences in the sample also encode this CDR3. The chain carries TRBV11-3 and TRBJ2-2; 12 nucleotides align to TRBD2. The CDR3 is 16 residues long. V trimming: 1 base; J trimming: 3 bases; junction bases outside the gene matches: 0. Germline assignment: CDR1 SGHNT and CDR2 YENEEA. The CDR3 region has the DNA TGTGCCAGCAGCTTAGGACTAGCGGGAGACACCGGGGAGCTGTTTTTT. Translating it yields CASSLGLAGDTGELFF. The variable domain in full, completed from reference TRBV11-3 and TRBJ2-2, reads EAGVVQSPRYKIIEKKQPVAFWCNPISGHNTLYWYLQNLGQGPELLIRYENEEAVDDSQLPKDRFSAERLKGVDSTLKIQPAELGDSAVYLCASSLGLAGDTGELFFGEGSRLTVL.

The gene calls are TRBV18 and TRBJ1-5; possible D gene TRBD1, 5 bases. The germline V gene encodes CDR1 KGHSH and CDR2 LQKENI. This CDR3 is built from 15 residues. Trimming pared 3 bases from V and 9 bases from J, leaving 18 bases between. The CDR3 bases are TGTGCCAGCTCACCTGGATTTGGGGCCCAGGGGCCCCAGCATTTT. It translates to CASSPGFGAQGPQHF.

V usage is TRBV6-5 and J usage is TRBJ1-4; 10 nucleotides agree with TRBD1. This CDR3 has 14 residues. The V and J ends lost 8 bases and 8 bases, in that order; junction bases with no gene match: 8. Looked up from germline, CDR1 is MNHEY and CDR2 is SVGAGI. The DNA for the CDR3 is TGTGCCAGCGGATCGACAGGGGGCCGAGAAAAACTGTTTTTT. It encodes CASGSTGGREKLFF.

This CDR3 reads CASSQVSPGMDGANYGYTF. For the CDR3, the DNA is TGCGCCAGCAGCCAAGTTTCGCCGGGGATGGACGGAGCTAACTATGGCTACACCTTC. The J gene is TRBJ1-2, the V gene TRBV4-1; D ambiguous. This CDR3 contains 19 residues. Germline loops: CDR1 MGHRA, CDR2 YSYEKL. Trimming cost V 1 base and J 0 bases, with 21 bases left between them.

The chain employs TRBV30 and TRBJ1-5; D perhaps matches TRBD1 (5 bases). This CDR3 contains 14 residues. V was cut by 3 bases and J by 0 bases, with 9 bases left in between. The germline CDR1 and CDR2 sequences are GTSNPN and SVGIG (reference sequence). The CDR3 DNA reads as TGTGCCTGGAGCGCAGGGATTAGCAATCAGCCCCAGCATTTT. It encodes CAWSAGISNQPQHF.

The chain uses TRBV15 and TRBJ1-4; TRBD1 is a possible D gene (5 bases). The CDR3 has 17 amino acids. Germline CDR1 LNHNV, CDR2 YYDKDF (reference sequence). V was shortened by 0 bases and J by 3 bases, with 14 bases between the two germline ends. The CDR3 coding sequence is TGTGCCACCAGCAGAGATAATAGTTGGGGCCCTAATGAAAAACTGTTTTTT. Translated, it gives CATSRDNSWGPNEKLFF.

The rearrangement links TRBV30 to TRBJ2-3, with D possibly being TRBD1 (6 bases). This CDR3 is 15 amino acids long. From germline, CDR1 is GTSNPN and CDR2 SVGIG (reference sequence). V dropped 0 bases and J dropped 3 bases, with 13 bases sitting between them. The CDR3, as DNA: TGTGCCTGGAGTGTAGGACAGTCAGAAACAGATACGCAGTATTTT. It translates to CAWSVGQSETDTQYF.

Here the CDR3 DNA reads TGTGCCAGCACCCGACAGGGGTCTAACTATGGCTACACCTTC. Protein: CASTRQGSNYGYTF. V gene TRBV27 combines with J gene TRBJ1-2, with 8 bases fitting TRBD1. The germline gives CDR1 MNHEY, CDR2 SMNVEV (reference sequence). CDR3 length: 14 amino acids. V lost 7 bases, J lost 0 bases, and 4 bases stayed unmatched.

V is TRBV5-1 and J is TRBJ2-1; 14 bases agree with TRBD2. The ends lost 4 bases at V and 6 bases at J; junction bases unmatched: 3. Germline values: CDR1 SGHRS, CDR2 YFSETQ. CDR3 length: 15 residues. The CDR3 loop is CASSPGTSGSNEQFF. The CDR3 coding sequence is TGCGCCAGCAGCCCGGGGACTAGCGGGAGCAATGAGCAGTTCTTC.

The genes are TRBV5-4 and TRBJ2-1, with TRBD2 identical over 7 bases. Germline lookup yields CDR1 SGHNT and CDR2 YYREEE (reference sequence). V shed 0 bases and J 8 bases; nucleotides not matched to a gene: 8. CDR3 length equals 15 residues. CDR3 protein: CASSLAGSGIDEQFF. CDR3 in DNA: TGTGCCAGCAGCTTGGCCGGGAGCGGGATCGATGAGCAGTTCTTC.

This chain connects TRBV5-1 to TRBJ2-1; the match to TRBD1 covers 7 bases. This CDR3 contains 15 residues. V dropped 1 base and J dropped 2; count of bases not matched to a gene: 3. CDR1 is SGHRS, CDR2 YFSETQ, per germline. DNA for the CDR3: TGCGCCAGCAGCTTGACAGGGGCTCCCTACAATGAGCAGTTCTTC. Protein sequence: CASSLTGAPYNEQFF.

The chain joins TRBV12-3 or TRBV12-4 to TRBJ2-5, with D uncertain. The CDR3 is 13 residues long. Trimming stripped 6 bases from V and 3 bases from J, with 11 bases between. CDR3 nucleotides: TGTGCCAGCAGGCAGGCCGGAAAAGAGACCCAGTACTTC. Encoded protein: CASRQAGKETQYF.

The chain joins TRBV7-8 to TRBJ2-2; 13 bases align to TRBD2. The CDR3 runs 17 residues. Germline loops: CDR1 SGHVS, CDR2 FQNEAQ. Germline trimming cut 4 bases from V and 5 bases from J; bases unmatched to any gene: 7. The CDR3 DNA follows: TGTGCCAGCAGCTCCCCCGGACTAGCGGGAGTTACCGGGGAGCTGTTTTTT. Residues: CASSSPGLAGVTGELFF.

This chain connects TRBV30 to TRBJ1-1; no clear D. The V end lost 2 bases, the J end lost 3 bases, and 10 bases lay between the germline ends. This CDR3 contains 13 residues. CDR1 is GTSNPN, CDR2 SVGIG, per germline (reference sequence). The CDR3 reads CAWSITADTEAFF. CDR3 DNA: TGTGCCTGGAGTATTACTGCGGACACTGAAGCTTTCTTT.

The genes are TRBV11-2 and TRBJ2-7, with TRBD2 matching 8 bases. The CDR3 spans 13 residues. With V trimmed by 4 bases and J by 7 bases, 6 bases remained unmatched. Germline V gene data show CDR1 as SGHAT and CDR2 as FQNNGV. The CDR3 region is CASSSGGVREQYF. The CDR3 DNA sequence: TGTGCCAGCAGCTCCGGGGGGGTTCGGGAGCAGTACTTC.

The CDR3 sequence: CASSLKTSGFDEQFF. The CDR3 nucleotides read TGTGCCAGCTCACTTAAGACTAGCGGGTTCGATGAGCAGTTCTTC. V usage is TRBV18 and J usage is TRBJ2-1, with 10 bases identical to TRBD2. The V gene's germline CDR1 is KGHSH and CDR2 LQKENI. J lost 8 bases, V lost 4 bases, and 8 bases had no gene match. The CDR3 runs to 15 residues.

The chain recombines TRBV4-2 with TRBJ2-3, with 10 bases fitting TRBD2. V trimming: 2 bases; J trimming: 3 bases; junction bases outside the gene matches: 8. Germline CDR1 and CDR2: LGHNA and YNFKEQ. The CDR3 sequence is 17 residues long. In nucleotides, the CDR3 is TGTGCCAGCAGCCAAACCCTCGGGACTAGCGAAACAGATACGCAGTATTTT. It translates to CASSQTLGTSETDTQYF.

The rearrangement uses TRBV25-1 and TRBJ2-1, with 8 nucleotides matching TRBD2. The CDR3 sequence is 14 residues long. Germline V gene lookup returns CDR1 MGHDK and CDR2 SYGVNS. The trim removed 6 bases at V and 6 bases at J, leaving 7 bases unmatched. The CDR3 DNA sequence: TGTGCCAGCAGGGGACTAGATTTCGTCAATGAGCAGTTCTTC. Protein product: CASRGLDFVNEQFF.